The clone carrying this TCR beta chain is a singleton in its sample. Antigen: not known. Time point given: recipient sample about 28 days before transplant, after cytoreduction. The sample originates from a study of T cell clonotyping in hematopoietic cell transplantation. In the study overall: Recipients' pretransplant samples followed cytoreduction.

Deletions cut 6 bases from V and 2 bases from J, with 7 bases between. Germline assignment: CDR1 SNHLY and CDR2 FYNNEI. CDR3 length equals 13 residues. Study-level findings and limits: Without cell sorting, CD4 versus CD8 contributions remain unresolved. Broader posttransplant TCR repertoire diversity was predicted by graft donor and pretransplant recipient Inverse Simpson Index values. Few recipient clonotypes overlapped donors; over 95% were de novo at given depth.

Only in-frame clones appear in the TCRdb table, and some are missing; sequencing was by immunoSEQ multiplex PCR. The table has approximately 41,000 clones, 85% seen once. Sequencing was performed on peripheral blood mononuclear cells, taken before stem cell transplant. The chain recombines TRBV2 with TRBJ2-2, with a weak D call TRBD1 (6 bases). This sequence was found in a man aged 60 to 75 with acute myeloid leukemia. Some clones in this sample may be carry-over from other donors' samples. The CDR3 reads CASRQGNTGELFF. The CDR3 DNA is TGTGCCAGCAGACAGGGAAACACCGGGGAGCTGTTTTTT.